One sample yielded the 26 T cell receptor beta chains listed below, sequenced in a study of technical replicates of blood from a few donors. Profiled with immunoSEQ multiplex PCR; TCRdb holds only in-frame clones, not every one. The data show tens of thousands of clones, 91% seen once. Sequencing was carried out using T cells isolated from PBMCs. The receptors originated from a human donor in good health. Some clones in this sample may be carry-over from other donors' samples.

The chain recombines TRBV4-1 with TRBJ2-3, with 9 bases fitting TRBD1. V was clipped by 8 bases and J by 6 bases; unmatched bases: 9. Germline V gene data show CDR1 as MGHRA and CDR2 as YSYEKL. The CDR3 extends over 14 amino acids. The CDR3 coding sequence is TGCGCCAGCCAGAACGGACAGGGGACGGATACGCAGTATTTT. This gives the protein CASQNGQGTDTQYF.

As DNA, the CDR3 is TGCGCCAGCAGCTTGGACAGGGAGTCCCCCCCTGAGCAGTTCTTC. This codes for CASSLDRESPPEQFF. V gene TRBV5-1 combines with J gene TRBJ2-1, with a tentative D call TRBD1 (6 bases). The CDR3 spans 15 residues. Germline V gives CDR1 SGHRS, CDR2 YFSETQ. The V end was cut by 0 bases, the J end by 9 bases, with 16 bases between.

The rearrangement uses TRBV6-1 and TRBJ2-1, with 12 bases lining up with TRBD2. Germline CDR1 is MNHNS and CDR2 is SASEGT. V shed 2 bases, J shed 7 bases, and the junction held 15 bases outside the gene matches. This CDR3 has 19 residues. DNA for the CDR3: TGTGCCAGCAGTGAAAAAGGGGCTAGCGGGAGGGCCTTCTCGAATGAGCAGTTCTTC. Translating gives CASSEKGASGRAFSNEQFF.

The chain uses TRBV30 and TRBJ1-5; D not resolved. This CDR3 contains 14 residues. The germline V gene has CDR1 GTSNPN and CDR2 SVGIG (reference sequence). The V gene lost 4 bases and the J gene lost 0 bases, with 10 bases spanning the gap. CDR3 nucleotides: TGTGCCTGGAATGCTCGCGATAGCAATCAGCCCCAGCATTTT. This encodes CAWNARDSNQPQHF.

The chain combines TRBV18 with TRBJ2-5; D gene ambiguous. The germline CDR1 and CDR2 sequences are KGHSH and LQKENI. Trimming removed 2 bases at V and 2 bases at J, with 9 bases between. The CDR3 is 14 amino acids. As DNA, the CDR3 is TGTGCCAGCTCACCAAGACTGGTTCAAGAGACCCAGTACTTC. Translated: CASSPRLVQETQYF. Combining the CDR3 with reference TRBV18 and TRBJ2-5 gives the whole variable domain NAGVMQNPRHLVRRRGQEARLRCSPMKGHSHVYWYRQLPEEGLKFMVYLQKENIIDESGMPKERFSAEFPKEGPSILRIQQVVRGDSAAYFCASSPRLVQETQYFGPGTRLLVL.

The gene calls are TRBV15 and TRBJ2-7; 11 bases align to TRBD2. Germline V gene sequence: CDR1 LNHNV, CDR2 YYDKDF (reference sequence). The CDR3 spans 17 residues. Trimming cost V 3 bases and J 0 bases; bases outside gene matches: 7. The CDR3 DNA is TGTGCCACCAGCAGGTTTGGGACTAGCGGACCCTCCTACGAGCAGTACTTC. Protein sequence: CATSRFGTSGPSYEQYF.

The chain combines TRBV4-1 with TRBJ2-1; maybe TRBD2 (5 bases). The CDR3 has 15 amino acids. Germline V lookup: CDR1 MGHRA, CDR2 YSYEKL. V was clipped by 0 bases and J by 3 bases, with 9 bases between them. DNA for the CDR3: TGCGCCAGCAGCCAAGAGGTTAGCGACTACAATGAGCAGTTCTTC. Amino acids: CASSQEVSDYNEQFF.

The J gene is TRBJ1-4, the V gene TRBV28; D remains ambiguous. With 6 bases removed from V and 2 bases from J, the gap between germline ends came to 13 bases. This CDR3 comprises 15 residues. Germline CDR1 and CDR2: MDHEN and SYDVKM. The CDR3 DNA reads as TGTGCCAGCAGCGCGGGCGGGGAGACTAATGAAAAACTGTTTTTT. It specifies CASSAGGETNEKLFF.

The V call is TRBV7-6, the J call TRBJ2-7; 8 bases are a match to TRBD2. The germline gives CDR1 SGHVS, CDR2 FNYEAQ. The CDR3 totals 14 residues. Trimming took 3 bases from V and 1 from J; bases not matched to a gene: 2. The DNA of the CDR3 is TGTGCCAGCAGCTTCGCGGGGGGTTCCTACGAGCAGTACTTC. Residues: CASSFAGGSYEQYF.

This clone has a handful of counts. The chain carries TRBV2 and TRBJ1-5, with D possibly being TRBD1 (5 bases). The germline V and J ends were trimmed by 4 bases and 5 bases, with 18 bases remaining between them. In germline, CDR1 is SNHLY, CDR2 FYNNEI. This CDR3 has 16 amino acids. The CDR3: CASSGAGTAIYQPQHF. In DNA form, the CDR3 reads TGTGCCAGCAGTGGGGCCGGGACTGCTATTTATCAGCCCCAGCATTTT.

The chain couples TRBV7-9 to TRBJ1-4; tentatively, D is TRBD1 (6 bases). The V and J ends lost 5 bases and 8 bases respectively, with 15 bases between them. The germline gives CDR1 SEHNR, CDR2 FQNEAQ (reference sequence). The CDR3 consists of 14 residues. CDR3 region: CASSPTGIGEKLFF. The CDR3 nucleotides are TGTGCCAGCAGCCCTACAGGGATAGGGGAAAAACTGTTTTTT.

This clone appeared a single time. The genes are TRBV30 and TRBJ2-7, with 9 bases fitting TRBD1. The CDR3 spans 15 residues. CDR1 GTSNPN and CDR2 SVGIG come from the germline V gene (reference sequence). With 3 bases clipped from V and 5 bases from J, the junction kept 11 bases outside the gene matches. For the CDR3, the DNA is TGTGCCTGGAGGGAAACCGGGACAGGGTCCGACGAGCAGTACTTC. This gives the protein CAWRETGTGSDEQYF.

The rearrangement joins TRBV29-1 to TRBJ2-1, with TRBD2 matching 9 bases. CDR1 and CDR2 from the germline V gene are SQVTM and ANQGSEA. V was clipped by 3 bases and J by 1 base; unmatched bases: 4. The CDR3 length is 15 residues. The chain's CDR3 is CSVENSGSSYNEQFF. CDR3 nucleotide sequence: TGCAGCGTTGAGAATAGCGGGAGTTCCTACAATGAGCAGTTCTTC.

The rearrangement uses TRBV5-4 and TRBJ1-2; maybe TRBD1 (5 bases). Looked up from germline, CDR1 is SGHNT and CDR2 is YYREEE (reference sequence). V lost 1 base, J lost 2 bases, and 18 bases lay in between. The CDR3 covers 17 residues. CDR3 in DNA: TGTGCCAGCAGCTTGATGGCAGGTGGGGACTCGAACTATGGCTACACCTTC. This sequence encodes CASSLMAGGDSNYGYTF.

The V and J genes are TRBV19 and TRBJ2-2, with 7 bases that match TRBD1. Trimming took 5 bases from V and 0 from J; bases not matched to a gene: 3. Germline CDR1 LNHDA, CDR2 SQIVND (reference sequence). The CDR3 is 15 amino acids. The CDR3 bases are TGTGCCAGTAGTCGGGACAGCCCGAACACCGGGGAGCTGTTTTTT. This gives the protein CASSRDSPNTGELFF. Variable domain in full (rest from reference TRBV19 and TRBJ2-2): DGGITQSPKYLFRKEGQNVTLSCEQNLNHDAMYWYRQDPGQGLRLIYYSQIVNDFQKGDIAEGYSVSREKKESFPLTVTSAQKNPTAFYLCASSRDSPNTGELFFGEGSRLTVL.

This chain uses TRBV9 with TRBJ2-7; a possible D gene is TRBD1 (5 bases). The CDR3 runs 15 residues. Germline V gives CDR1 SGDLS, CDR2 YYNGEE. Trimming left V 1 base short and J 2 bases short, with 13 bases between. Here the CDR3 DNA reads TGTGCCAGCAGCGTATCGGCAGGGAAGACCTACGAGCAGTACTTC. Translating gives CASSVSAGKTYEQYF.

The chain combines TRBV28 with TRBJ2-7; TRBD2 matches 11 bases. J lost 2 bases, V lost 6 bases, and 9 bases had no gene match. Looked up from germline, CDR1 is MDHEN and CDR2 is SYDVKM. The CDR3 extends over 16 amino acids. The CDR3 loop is CASSRGTSGKTYEQYF. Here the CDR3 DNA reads TGTGCCAGCAGCCGTGGGACTAGCGGAAAAACCTACGAGCAGTACTTC.

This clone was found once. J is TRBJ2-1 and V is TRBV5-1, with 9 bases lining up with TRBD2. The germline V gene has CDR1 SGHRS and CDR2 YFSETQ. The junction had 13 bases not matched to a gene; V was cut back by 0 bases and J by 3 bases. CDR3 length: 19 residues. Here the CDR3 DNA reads TGCGCCAGCAGCTTGGTAGGCCTAGCGGGGCTCGGCTTCTACAATGAGCAGTTCTTC. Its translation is CASSLVGLAGLGFYNEQFF.

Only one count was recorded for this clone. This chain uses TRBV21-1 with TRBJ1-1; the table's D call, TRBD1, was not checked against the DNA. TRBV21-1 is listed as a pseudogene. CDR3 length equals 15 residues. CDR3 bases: TGTGCCAGCAGCAAAGGAAGAACAGGGGGTAACGAAGCTTTCTTT. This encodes CASSKGRTGGNEAFF.

In nucleotides, the CDR3 is TGTGCCAGCAGCTTCCCAGCGGGAGAGCAGTTCTTC. Translated, it gives CASSFPAGEQFF. The rearrangement links TRBV7-9 to TRBJ2-1, with 7 bases identical to TRBD2. J gave up 10 bases and V 3 bases, and 3 bases lay outside the gene matches. This CDR3 is built from 12 residues. CDR1 and CDR2 from the germline V gene are SEHNR and FQNEAQ (reference sequence).

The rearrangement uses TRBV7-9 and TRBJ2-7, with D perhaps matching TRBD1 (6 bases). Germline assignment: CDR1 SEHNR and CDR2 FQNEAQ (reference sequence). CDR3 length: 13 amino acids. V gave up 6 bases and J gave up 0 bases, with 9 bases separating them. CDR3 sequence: CASRTGISYEQYF. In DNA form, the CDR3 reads TGTGCCAGCAGAACAGGGATCTCCTACGAGCAGTACTTC.

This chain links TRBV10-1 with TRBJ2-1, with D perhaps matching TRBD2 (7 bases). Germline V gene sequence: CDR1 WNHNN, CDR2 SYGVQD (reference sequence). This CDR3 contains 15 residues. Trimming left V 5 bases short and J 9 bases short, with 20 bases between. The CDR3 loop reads CASSPGGLALSEQFF. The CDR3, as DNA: TGCGCCAGCAGTCCCGGGGGGCTAGCCTTAAGTGAGCAGTTCTTC.

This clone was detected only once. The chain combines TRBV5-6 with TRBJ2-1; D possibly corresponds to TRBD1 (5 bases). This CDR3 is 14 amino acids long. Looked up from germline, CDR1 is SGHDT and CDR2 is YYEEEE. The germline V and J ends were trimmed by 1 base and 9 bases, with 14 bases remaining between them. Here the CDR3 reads CASSLRQGHVEQFF. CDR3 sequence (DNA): TGTGCCAGCAGCTTGAGGCAGGGTCATGTTGAGCAGTTCTTC.

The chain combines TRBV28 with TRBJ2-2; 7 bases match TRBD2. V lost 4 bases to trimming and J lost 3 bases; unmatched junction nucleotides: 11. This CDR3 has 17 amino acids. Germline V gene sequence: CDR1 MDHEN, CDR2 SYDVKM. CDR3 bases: TGTGCCAGCAGTTGGGAAAGAAGGGACTACCACACCGGGGAGCTGTTTTTT. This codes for CASSWERRDYHTGELFF.

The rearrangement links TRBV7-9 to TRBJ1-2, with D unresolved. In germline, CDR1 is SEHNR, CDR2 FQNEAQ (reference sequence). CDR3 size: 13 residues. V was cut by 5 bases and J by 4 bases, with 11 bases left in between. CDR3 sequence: CASSHDGLYGYTF. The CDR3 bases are TGTGCCAGCAGCCACGACGGACTCTATGGCTACACCTTC.

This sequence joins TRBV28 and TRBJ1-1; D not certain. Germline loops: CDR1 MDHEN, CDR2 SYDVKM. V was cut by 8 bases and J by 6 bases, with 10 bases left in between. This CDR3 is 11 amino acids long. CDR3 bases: TGTGCCAGCCCGGGCGGGTCTGAAGCTTTCTTT. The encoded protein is CASPGGSEAFF. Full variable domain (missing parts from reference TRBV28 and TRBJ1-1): DVKVTQSSRYLVKRTGEKVFLECVQDMDHENMFWYRQDPGLGLRLIYFSYDVKMKEKGDIPEGYSVSREKKERFSLILESASTNQTSMYLCASPGGSEAFFGQGTRLTVV.